This TCR beta chain derives from a study of T-cell reconstitution after alpha-beta-depleted transplantation in children. General study findings and limits: Two months or so post-transplant, alpha-beta T cells reportedly derived from several hundred expanded graft clones. Some patients showed high day-60 TCRbeta diversity, which derived from surviving recipient T cells and thymic progenitors. A year post-transplant, T-cell counts and diversity derived mostly from newly produced T cells.

The CDR3 length is 16 residues. V gave up 8 bases and J gave up 8 bases; unmatched junction bases: 14. This clonotype was counted many times. The target antigen is unknown. Preparation of the TCRbeta library was carried out with unique molecular identifiers. TCRdb ran MiXCR on the PCR reads and lists one entry per CDR3 protein. This table has about 200,000 distinct CDR3 sequences, roughly 7.1% appearing once. Specimen: PBMCs, collected before TCRalphabeta/CD19-depleted stem cell transplant. J is TRBJ2-2 and V is TRBV12-3 or TRBV12-4, with TRBD1 matching 10 bases. This clonotype was obtained from a boy between 2 and 10 years old with acute lymphoblastic leukemia, due to receive a stem cell transplant. The CDR3 spells CASGLLGQGPGGELFF. CDR3 sequence (DNA): TGTGCCAGCGGCCTCTTGGGACAGGGGCCCGGTGGGGAGCTGTTTTTT.